These T cell receptor beta chains were read from a single sample in a study of T cell responses to AZD1222 COVID-19 vaccine. Some clones are missing from TCRdb's copy, which holds only in-frame ones; the method was immunoSEQ multiplex PCR. This repertoire shows fewer than 120,000 clones, 85% to 95% found once; its top ten account for about 7.8%. This specimen consisted of peripheral blood, obtained on day 0 of AZD1222 vaccination. These receptor sequences come from an adult in good health. CDR3s include the opening cysteine and the closing phenylalanine or tryptophan. The D gene is left open where the match is weak. Clone size is not always given. Where it is, it says once, few, many or a class for expanded clones.

D: TRBD1; J: TRBJ2-5; V: TRBV6-5; size: once; DNA: TGTGCCAGCAGCCGGGACAGGGGGCCGACAGAGACCCAGTACTTC; CDR3: CASSRDRGPTETQYF
D: NA; J: TRBJ1-2; V: TRBV7-9; size: NA; DNA: TGTGCCAGCAGCTTAGGTCAGGGACCTCCTAACTATGGCTACACCTTC; CDR3: CASSLGQGPPNYGYTF
D: TRBD1; J: TRBJ2-1; V: TRBV20-1; size: NA; DNA: TGCAGTGCTAGAGAGGACAGGCGTAAGTTCTTC; CDR3: CSAREDRRKFF
D: NA; J: TRBJ1-1; V: TRBV5-6; size: NA; DNA: TGTGCCAGCAGCCTGACAGGGAACACTGAAGCTTTCTTT; CDR3: CASSLTGNTEAFF
D: NA; J: TRBJ1-5; V: TRBV19; size: NA; DNA: TGTGCCAGTAGCCCAGGAGACCGGGACGGCCGGTCGCCCCAGCATTTT; CDR3: CASSPGDRDGRSPQHF
D: NA; J: TRBJ1-3; V: TRBV19; size: NA; DNA: TGTGCCAGTAGTCTTCTATCTGGAAACACCATATATTTT; CDR3: CASSLLSGNTIYF
D: NA; J: TRBJ1-6; V: TRBV30; size: NA; DNA: TGTGCCTGGATAGAACCCCACCGGGGTCCAAATTCACCCCTCCACTTT; CDR3: CAWIEPHRGPNSPLHF
D: NA; J: TRBJ2-3; V: TRBV27; size: NA; DNA: TGTGCCAGCAGTACGCTTCTTCGGCGCGGGAACACAGATACGCAGTATTTT; CDR3: CASSTLLRRGNTDTQYF
D: NA; J: TRBJ1-2; V: TRBV29-1; size: NA; DNA: TGCAGCGTCAATCCACGGGAAGACCCCTATGGCTACACCTTC; CDR3: CSVNPREDPYGYTF
D: NA; J: TRBJ1-4; V: TRBV30; size: NA; DNA: TGTGCCTGGAGTGACCAACCCGGGACAATTGAAAAACTGTTTTTT; CDR3: CAWSDQPGTIEKLFF
D: NA; J: TRBJ1-6; V: TRBV14; size: NA; DNA: TGTTTTACATCGGAGGGAAGATGGATTTCACCCCTCCACTTT; CDR3: CFTSEGRWISPLHF
D: NA; J: TRBJ2-7; V: TRBV7-3; size: few; DNA: TGTGCCAGCAGCAAAGGGGCGGGATACGAGCAGTACTTC; CDR3: CASSKGAGYEQYF
D: NA; J: TRBJ2-2; V: TRBV18; size: NA; DNA: TGTGCCAGCTCACCACCGGGCCGTAACACCGGGGAGCTGTTTTTT; CDR3: CASSPPGRNTGELFF
D: TRBD1; J: TRBJ1-4; V: TRBV24-1; size: NA; DNA: TGTGCCACCAGTGATACGACAGGGTCGGAAGCAACTAATGAAAAACTGTTTTTT; CDR3: CATSDTTGSEATNEKLFF
D: NA; J: TRBJ1-2; V: TRBV19; size: NA; DNA: TGTGCCAGTGCCGCCGGGGACTATGGCTACACCTTC; CDR3: CASAAGDYGYTF
D: TRBD1; J: TRBJ1-2; V: TRBV5-5; size: NA; DNA: TGTGCCAGCAGCCCTTGGACAGGGGCCAACTATGGCTACACCTTC; CDR3: CASSPWTGANYGYTF
D: NA; J: TRBJ1-5; V: TRBV28; size: NA; DNA: TGTGCCAGTTTTGGGGCAAGCAATCAGCCCCAGCATTTT; CDR3: CASFGASNQPQHF
D: NA; J: TRBJ2-7; V: TRBV5-1; size: NA; DNA: TGCGCCAGCAGCTTGCGACAGTCAACCTACGAGCAGTACTTC; CDR3: CASSLRQSTYEQYF
D: NA; J: TRBJ1-2; V: TRBV7-9; size: NA; DNA: TGTGCCAGCAGCTTCCCACGGACGGGCCTTCCTTATGGCTACACCTTC; CDR3: CASSFPRTGLPYGYTF
D: NA; J: TRBJ2-5; V: TRBV27; size: NA; DNA: TGTGCCAGCAGCCCCCGTGGACAGCAAGAGACCCAGTACTTC; CDR3: CASSPRGQQETQYF
D: TRBD1; J: TRBJ1-4; V: TRBV7-2; size: NA; DNA: TGTGCCAGTGGACAGGGGGCGCGGGAAAAACTGTTTTTT; CDR3: CASGQGAREKLFF
D: NA; J: TRBJ1-6; V: TRBV24-1; size: NA; DNA: TGTGCCACCAGTGATTCCGGCCAGGGGCTTGATTCACCCCTCCACTTT; CDR3: CATSDSGQGLDSPLHF
D: TRBD1; J: TRBJ1-2; V: TRBV5-1; size: NA; DNA: TGCGCCAGCAGTTCCACCGGGACAGTCTATGGCTACACCTTC; CDR3: CASSSTGTVYGYTF
D: TRBD1; J: TRBJ1-4; V: TRBV27; size: NA; DNA: TGTGCCAGCAGTCCCGGGACAGGGGTAAGGGAACTGTTTTTT; CDR3: CASSPGTGVRELFF
D: NA; J: TRBJ1-1; V: TRBV5-1; size: NA; DNA: TGCGCCAGCAGCTTGGAAGGCAGCCGGGGGGCTGAAGCTTTTTTT; CDR3: CASSLEGSRGAEAFF
D: TRBD2; J: TRBJ2-1; V: TRBV6-4; size: few; DNA: TGTGCCAGCAGTGGACTAGCGGGGGGGCATGAGCAGTTCTTC; CDR3: CASSGLAGGHEQFF
D: NA; J: TRBJ1-2; V: TRBV28; size: NA; DNA: TGTGCCAGCAGCCCTAATTATGGCTACACCTTC; CDR3: CASSPNYGYTF
D: NA; J: TRBJ1-4; V: TRBV14; size: NA; DNA: TGTGCCAGCAGCCAAGAGTGGGAAAAACTGTTTTTT; CDR3: CASSQEWEKLFF
D: NA; J: TRBJ2-1; V: TRBV28; size: NA; DNA: TGTGCCACCCGATCCTGGGAGCAGTTCTTC; CDR3: CATRSWEQFF
D: NA; J: TRBJ2-5; V: TRBV2; size: NA; DNA: TGTGCCAGCAGTCGTAGCCCGCAAGAGACCCAGTACTTC; CDR3: CASSRSPQETQYF
D: TRBD1; J: TRBJ1-5; V: TRBV28; size: NA; DNA: TGTGCCAGCAGTTCCGGGACAGGGTTTCAGCCCCAGCATTTT; CDR3: CASSSGTGFQPQHF
D: TRBD2; J: TRBJ2-1; V: TRBV30; size: NA; DNA: TGTGCCTGGAGTGTACCCGGACTAGCGGGAGACAATGAGCAGTTCTTC; CDR3: CAWSVPGLAGDNEQFF